Following are 27 T cell receptor beta chains from one sample sequenced in a study of cytomegalovirus exposure and HLA in healthy donors. PCR used 60 Vbeta primers and 13 Jbeta primers. Measured with immunoSEQ multiplex PCR; TCRdb has only the in-frame clones, and not every one. The table has 26,000 or so clones, more than 70% seen once. Specimen: PBMCs. The receptors derive from a male donor in good health and CMV-seronegative.

Only a few counts were recorded for this clone. J is TRBJ2-7 and V is TRBV6-6, with D perhaps matching TRBD2 (5 bases). This CDR3 region has 15 residues. Per germline, CDR1 MNHNY and CDR2 SVGAGI (reference sequence). The V and J ends lost 5 bases and 0 bases respectively, with 14 bases between them. CDR3 sequence (DNA): TGTGCCAGCAGTCCTACCCAGCGGAACTCCTACGAGCAGTACTTC. Its protein is CASSPTQRNSYEQYF.

J is TRBJ1-6 and V is TRBV30; the match to TRBD1 covers 7 bases. V shed 2 bases, J shed 14 bases, and the junction held 12 bases outside the gene matches. The CDR3 spans 14 residues. CDR1 is GTSNPN, CDR2 SVGIG, per germline (reference sequence). The CDR3 DNA follows: TGTGCCTGGAGTCCCGACAGGGATCTGATGTCCCTCCACTTT. Residues: CAWSPDRDLMSLHF.

The chain links TRBV4-1 to TRBJ1-5; tentative D call: TRBD1 (6 bases). This CDR3 has 16 residues. Trimming left V 8 bases short and J 0 bases short, with 17 bases between. CDR1 and CDR2 (germline): MGHRA, YSYEKL. The CDR3 DNA reads as TGCGCCAGCCGCGGGGGGCTGATTGATAGCAATCAGCCCCAGCATTTT. This codes for CASRGGLIDSNQPQHF.

The V and J genes are TRBV12-2 and TRBJ2-7; the table gives TRBD1 as D, unverified against the DNA. TRBV12-2 is a pseudogene. The CDR3 sequence is 18 residues long. In DNA form, the CDR3 reads TGTGCAAGTCGCTCCAGAAATGGGACAGGGGAAAACTCCTACGAGCAGTACTTC. It yields the protein CASRSRNGTGENSYEQYF.

This chain connects TRBV9 to TRBJ2-3; the D is unclear. V was pared by 2 bases and J by 0 bases, with 7 bases between. The CDR3 is 14 amino acids. Germline loops: CDR1 SGDLS, CDR2 YYNGEE. DNA of the CDR3: TGTGCCAGCAGCGTCGACAAAAGCACAGATACGCAGTATTTT. It specifies CASSVDKSTDTQYF.

The V call is TRBV11-3, the J call TRBJ2-7; the D is unclear. V lost 1 base and J 4 bases, leaving 11 bases between the germline ends. The CDR3 spans 14 residues. Germline V gene lookup returns CDR1 SGHNT and CDR2 YENEEA. CDR3 sequence: CASSLGLVTYEQYF. CDR3 DNA: TGTGCCAGCAGCTTAGGCCTAGTAACTTACGAGCAGTACTTC.

The chain recombines TRBV5-1 with TRBJ2-7; no reliable D call. The CDR3 length is 11 residues. Trimming took 5 bases from V and 2 from J, leaving 5 bases between them. Per the germline V gene, CDR1 is SGHRS and CDR2 is YFSETQ. The CDR3 nucleotides read TGCGCCAGCAGTTCAGCCTACGAGCAGTACTTC. Its translation: CASSSAYEQYF.

This clone was seen once. This sequence joins TRBV10-3 and TRBJ1-2; 10 bases are a match to TRBD1. The germline V gene has CDR1 ENHRY and CDR2 SYGVKD. The CDR3 loop spans 14 amino acids. J gave up 6 bases and V 4 bases, and 5 bases lay outside the gene matches. CDR3 nucleotides: TGTGCCATCAGTGTAGACAGGGGGCGGGATGGCTACACCTTC. Amino acids: CAISVDRGRDGYTF.

The chain couples TRBV14 to TRBJ2-7; a possible D gene is TRBD2 (5 bases). Trimming took off 4 bases at V and 1 base at J, with 14 bases between the two ends. This CDR3 region has 15 residues. Germline loops: CDR1 SGHDN, CDR2 FVKESK. CDR3 loop: CASSRLSVASYEQYF. The CDR3 nucleotides are TGTGCCAGCAGCCGCCTAAGTGTAGCGTCCTACGAGCAGTACTTC.

The CDR3 protein is CASSSSDFNEKLFF. In DNA, the CDR3 is TGTGCCAGCAGCTCATCGGACTTTAATGAAAAACTGTTTTTT. This rearrangement joins TRBV6-5 to TRBJ1-4; D is ambiguous. V shed 6 bases and J shed 4 bases, with 12 bases lying between them. Germline V CDR1 and CDR2: MNHEY, SVGAGI. The CDR3 is 14 amino acids.

In its sample, this clone was seen a few times. The V gene is TRBV4-3, the J gene TRBJ2-1; 13 positions agree with TRBD2. CDR1 is LGHNA, CDR2 YSLEER, per germline. The junction had 5 bases not matched to a gene; V was cut back by 1 base and J by 8 bases. This CDR3 has 16 amino acids. CDR3 sequence reads: CASSQGTSGSRYEQFF. The DNA for the CDR3 is TGCGCCAGCAGCCAAGGGACTAGCGGGAGTCGGTATGAGCAGTTCTTC.

This chain links TRBV2 with TRBJ2-5, with 7 nucleotides matching TRBD1. The CDR3 totals 14 residues. Per germline, CDR1 SNHLY and CDR2 FYNNEI. V trimming: 10 bases; J trimming: 5 bases; junction bases outside the gene matches: 13. In nucleotides, the CDR3 is TGTGCCACCTCACGACAGGGCGGGTGGGAGACCCAGTACTTC. It is translated as CATSRQGGWETQYF.

This chain links TRBV7-9 with TRBJ2-7; 7 nucleotides align to TRBD1. Germline V CDR1 and CDR2: SEHNR, FQNEAQ (reference sequence). V lost 4 bases, J lost 6 bases, and 9 bases stayed unmatched. This CDR3 contains 14 residues. In nucleotides, the CDR3 is TGTGCCAGCAGCTCCAGGGCGAGGGGGCTCGAGCAGTACTTC. Translated: CASSSRARGLEQYF.

The chain has TRBV7-8 and TRBJ2-5, with 8 bases fitting TRBD2. The CDR3 loop spans 17 amino acids. Germline-derived CDR1 and CDR2 are SGHVS and FQNEAQ. The trim removed 2 bases at V and 0 bases at J, leaving 8 bases unmatched. The CDR3: CASSLSDSGTYQETQYF. CDR3 in DNA: TGTGCCAGCAGCTTATCTGATAGCGGGACTTACCAAGAGACCCAGTACTTC.

The chain uses TRBV2 and TRBJ2-3, with D possibly being TRBD2 (7 bases). Per germline, CDR1 SNHLY and CDR2 FYNNEI. There are 18 residues in the CDR3. V lost 1 base to trimming and J lost 4 bases, with 21 bases between them. The CDR3 loop reads CASSEDLVGGARADTQYF. For the CDR3, the DNA is TGTGCCAGCAGTGAAGATCTAGTGGGGGGGGCGCGGGCAGATACGCAGTATTTT.

The V gene is TRBV28, the J gene TRBJ2-7; TRBD2 agrees at 7 bases. The CDR3 has 14 residues. The V and J ends lost 6 bases and 3 bases, in that order; junction bases with no gene match: 8. Germline CDR1 reads MDHEN; CDR2 reads SYDVKM. CDR3 DNA sequence: TGTGCCAGCAGCTTGCCGGAGCGGGACTACGAGCAGTACTTC. Its translation is CASSLPERDYEQYF.

The chain employs TRBV5-6 and TRBJ2-1; tentative D call: TRBD1 (6 bases). Looked up from germline, CDR1 is SGHDT and CDR2 is YYEEEE. The CDR3 extends over 15 amino acids. V was cut by 1 base and J by 0 bases, with 8 bases left in between. CDR3 residues: CASSLTGSSYNEQFF. In DNA, the CDR3 is TGTGCCAGCAGCTTGACAGGGAGCTCCTACAATGAGCAGTTCTTC. Full variable domain (missing parts from reference TRBV5-6 and TRBJ2-1): DAGVTQSPTHLIKTRGQQVTLRCSPKSGHDTVSWYQQALGQGPQFIFQYYEEEERQRGNFPDRFSGHQFPNYSSELNVNALLLGDSALYLCASSLTGSSYNEQFFGPGTRLTVL.

This clone is a singleton in its sample. CDR3 sequence (DNA): TGTGCCAGCAGCAAAAGCCGGGACAGGGAAGAGACCCAGTACTTC. This encodes CASSKSRDREETQYF. The V and J genes are TRBV7-2 and TRBJ2-5; 9 bases line up with TRBD1. With V trimmed by 5 bases and J by 3 bases, 7 bases remained unmatched. This CDR3 is 15 amino acids long. Germline-derived CDR1 and CDR2 are SGHTA and FQGNSA. Variable domain in full (rest from reference TRBV7-2 and TRBJ2-5): GAGVSQSPSNKVTEKGKDVELRCDPISGHTALYWYRQSLGQGLEFLIYFQGNSAPDKSGLPSDRFSAERTGGSVSTLTIQRTQQEDSAVYLCASSKSRDREETQYFGPGTRLLVL.

V and J are TRBV7-9 and TRBJ2-3, with a tentative D call TRBD1 (5 bases). In germline, CDR1 is SEHNR, CDR2 FQNEAQ (reference sequence). CDR3 length: 13 amino acids. V lost 6 bases to trimming and J lost 6 bases, with 13 bases between them. CDR3 in DNA: TGTGCCAGCAGTCCAAAGGGGCCGGATACGCAGTATTTT. Amino acid sequence: CASSPKGPDTQYF.

This clone showed up just a few times. V and J are TRBV7-2 and TRBJ2-7; 9 bases match TRBD2. The germline gives CDR1 SGHTA, CDR2 FQGNSA. The CDR3 is 16 amino acids. V lost 1 base to trimming and J lost 1 base; unmatched junction nucleotides: 5. In DNA, the CDR3 is TGTGCCAGCAGCTTAGGCGGGCTAGCGGGGTCCTACGAGCAGTACTTC. Encoded protein: CASSLGGLAGSYEQYF. Complete variable domain (other parts from reference TRBV7-2 and TRBJ2-7): GAGVSQSPSNKVTEKGKDVELRCDPISGHTALYWYRQSLGQGLEFLIYFQGNSAPDKSGLPSDRFSAERTGGSVSTLTIQRTQQEDSAVYLCASSLGGLAGSYEQYFGPGTRLTVT.

The rearrangement joins TRBV6-6 to TRBJ2-1; D might be TRBD2 (6 bases). Germline values: CDR1 MNHNY, CDR2 SVGAGI (reference sequence). V lost 0 bases and J lost 8, with 17 bases in between. This CDR3 is 16 amino acids long. The CDR3 DNA reads as TGTGCCAGCAGTTACTCGTCCAGCGGGCAGCCCCATGAGCAGTTCTTC. The encoded protein is CASSYSSSGQPHEQFF.

This clone has only one observation. The chain has TRBV19 and TRBJ2-6, with a weak D call TRBD1 (6 bases). Trimming removed 6 bases from V and 0 bases from J, with 15 bases in between. CDR3 length equals 17 residues. Germline lookup yields CDR1 LNHDA and CDR2 SQIVND (reference sequence). Here the CDR3 reads CASRLGQTSSGANVLTF. CDR3 sequence (DNA): TGTGCCAGTAGACTCGGACAGACGAGCTCTGGGGCCAACGTCCTGACTTTC.

This rearrangement joins TRBV25-1 to TRBJ1-1, with 9 bases identical to TRBD1. The CDR3 is made up of 14 amino acids. Germline CDR1 and CDR2: MGHDK and SYGVNS. V shed 2 bases, J shed 3 bases, and the junction held 1 base outside the gene matches. The CDR3 region is CASSERDRDTEAFF. The CDR3 coding sequence is TGTGCCAGCAGTGAACGGGACAGGGACACTGAAGCTTTCTTT.

The chain joins TRBV7-9 to TRBJ1-1, with 7 bases that match TRBD1. Germline V lookup: CDR1 SEHNR, CDR2 FQNEAQ (reference sequence). The CDR3 extends over 15 amino acids. V dropped 4 bases and J dropped 0; count of bases not matched to a gene: 5. CDR3 coding DNA: TGTGCCAGCAGCTCACAGGGGCTTATGAACACTGAAGCTTTCTTT. This encodes CASSSQGLMNTEAFF.

This chain joins TRBV6-6 and TRBJ2-5; 7 positions agree with TRBD2. The better agreement between TRBJ2-7 and the DNA end casts doubt on the J call. There are 14 residues in the CDR3. Germline CDR1 reads MNHNY; CDR2 reads SVGAGI (reference sequence). The CDR3 bases are TGTGCCAGCAGTTACGCGGGAGTGTACTACGAGCAGTACTTC. It codes for CASSYAGVYYEQYF.

The chain couples TRBV5-4 to TRBJ2-1; 9 bases match TRBD2. CDR3 length: 16 residues. CDR1 SGHNT and CDR2 YYREEE come from the germline V gene (reference sequence). Trimming removed 0 bases from V and 4 bases from J; junction bases left unmatched: 5. In DNA, the CDR3 is TGTGCCAGCAGCTTGGGTTCTAGCGGGGTATACAATGAGCAGTTCTTC. It translates to CASSLGSSGVYNEQFF.

V and J are TRBV28 and TRBJ2-1; 9 nucleotides align to TRBD2. The V gene end was trimmed by 8 bases and the J gene end by 6 bases; junction bases not matched to a gene: 8. The CDR3 runs 14 residues. The germline V gene encodes CDR1 MDHEN and CDR2 SYDVKM. CDR3 in amino acids: CASCRLAELNEQFF. The CDR3 DNA reads as TGTGCCAGCTGCCGACTAGCGGAGCTCAATGAGCAGTTCTTC.